These T cell receptor beta chains were read from a single sample in a study of blood T cell repertoires in COVID-19. Assay: immunoSEQ multiplex PCR; the TCRdb copy retains only in-frame clones and omits some. The sample has 180,000 or so clones; over 75% are singletons. Specimen: PBMCs or T cells enriched from blood (not recorded which). Receptors originate from a man in his fifties or sixties who had recovered from COVID-19. The CDR3 runs from the conserved cysteine through the conserved F or W. D genes are given only for firm matches. Size values are once, few and many counts, or a class for expanded clones, and some rows have none.

TGTGCCAGCAGCTTTAGCGGGGGTGGGTACGAGCAGTACTTC	CASSFSGGGYEQYF	-	TRBJ2-7	TRBV7-2	TRBD2
TGTGCCAGCAGTCCCGGGACAGCAGCCTCCTACGAGCAGTACTTC	CASSPGTAASYEQYF	-	TRBJ2-7	TRBV6-2/TRBV6-3	TRBD1
TGTGCCAGCAGTATGGACAGAAATCAGCCCCAGCATTTT	CASSMDRNQPQHF	-	TRBJ1-5	TRBV6-5	-
TGTGCCAGGGCCGAACAGGGATGGAATTCACCCCTCCACTTT	CARAEQGWNSPLHF	-	TRBJ1-6	TRBV6-4	-
TGTGCCAGCAGCCCAAACAGGGCGTGGTACGAGCAGTACTTC	CASSPNRAWYEQYF	few	TRBJ2-7	TRBV28	-
TGTGCCAGCAGCTTTAAAGGAGGGTTCGATACGCAGTATTTT	CASSFKGGFDTQYF	-	TRBJ2-3	TRBV13	-
TGTGCCAGCAGTGACGTGGAGGGAAAGTCTGGGGCCAACGTCCTGACTTTC	CASSDVEGKSGANVLTF	once	TRBJ2-6	TRBV2	-
TGCGCCAGCAGCTTGAAAGGGGGGGACACCGGGGAGCTGTTTTTT	CASSLKGGDTGELFF	once	TRBJ2-2	TRBV5-1	-
TGCGCCAGCAGCTTGGGAGGGCTTGGGGCCAACGTCCTGACTTTC	CASSLGGLGANVLTF	-	TRBJ2-6	TRBV5-1	-
TGTGCCAGCAGTCCGCGGAGGGACTCTGGGGCCAACGTCCTGACTTTC	CASSPRRDSGANVLTF	-	TRBJ2-6	TRBV27	-
TGTGCCAGCAGCGCTCGACAAGGGCTAGCGGGGGAGACCCAGTACTTC	CASSARQGLAGETQYF	-	TRBJ2-5	TRBV9	TRBD2
TGTGCCAGCAGTCCATGGACAGGTGAGGGCAATGAGCAGTTCTTC	CASSPWTGEGNEQFF	-	TRBJ2-1	TRBV28	TRBD1
TGTGCCAGCAGCCGTAATAGCGGGAGCCAAGAGACCCAGTACTTC	CASSRNSGSQETQYF	-	TRBJ2-5	TRBV7-2	TRBD2
TGTGCCGCGACAGGGTCCTACGAGCAGTACTTC	CAATGSYEQYF	-	TRBJ2-7	TRBV6-5	TRBD1
TGTGCCAGCAGTAGGGGGGAAGCTTTCTTT	CASSRGEAFF	-	TRBJ1-1	TRBV28	-
TGTGCCAGCAGCTTAATGCGGGCTTCGTCAGATACGCAGTATTTT	CASSLMRASSDTQYF	few	TRBJ2-3	TRBV7-3	-
TGTGCCAGCAGCTCGGGACTAGCGGGGGGACGAGAGACCCAGTACTTC	CASSSGLAGGRETQYF	-	TRBJ2-5	TRBV13	TRBD2
TGTGCCAGCAGCCAAGATGGGGCGAATGAAAAACTGTTTTTT	CASSQDGANEKLFF	-	TRBJ1-4	TRBV3-1/TRBV3-2	-
TGTGCCAGCAGCGTGGCGGGAAGCACAGATACGCAGTATTTT	CASSVAGSTDTQYF	-	TRBJ2-3	TRBV9	-
TGTGCCAGCAGCTTAGCGGGGAGAAGCACAGATACGCAGTATTTT	CASSLAGRSTDTQYF	-	TRBJ2-3	TRBV7-2	-
TGTGCCAGCAGCTTCCGGACTAGCGGGGGGGCGGTAGATACGCAGTATTTT	CASSFRTSGGAVDTQYF	many	TRBJ2-3	TRBV3-1/TRBV3-2	TRBD2
TGTGCCAGCAGTTTAGCAGGGACAGGGGCGTTCTACGAGCAGTACTTC	CASSLAGTGAFYEQYF	-	TRBJ2-7	TRBV27	TRBD1
TGTGCCAGCAGCTTCGGCCAGGCGGGGGGCACAGATACGCAGTATTTT	CASSFGQAGGTDTQYF	once	TRBJ2-3	TRBV5-4	TRBD2
TGTGCCAGCAGAAGGAGGGACAGCGAAATTTACGAGCAGTACTTC	CASRRRDSEIYEQYF	-	TRBJ2-7	TRBV27	-
TGCGCCAGCAGCTTCCTCGGACAGGGGGACGAGCAGTACTTC	CASSFLGQGDEQYF	once	TRBJ2-7	TRBV5-1	TRBD1
TGTGCCAGCAGCGTAGCCGCACAAAGCGGAGGCGATGAGCAGTTCTTC	CASSVAAQSGGDEQFF	-	TRBJ2-1	TRBV9	-
TGTGCCAGCAGGACCTGGGACAGTTCGTACCAAGAGACCCAGTACTTC	CASRTWDSSYQETQYF	-	TRBJ2-5	TRBV28	TRBD1
TGTGCCAGCAGCGTCGGGACAGCATCTCACGAGCAGTACTTC	CASSVGTASHEQYF	few	TRBJ2-7	TRBV9	TRBD1
TGCGCCAGCAGCTTGGGGGTCGGGGAGACCCAGTACTTC	CASSLGVGETQYF	-	TRBJ2-5	TRBV5-1	-
TGTGCCAGTACTGATAGGGGGAACACTGAAGCTTTCTTT	CASTDRGNTEAFF	-	TRBJ1-1	TRBV19	-
TGTGCCAGCAGTTACTCCGCCTACGAGCAGTACTTC	CASSYSAYEQYF	-	TRBJ2-7	TRBV28	-
TGTGCCAGCAGCTTTGAACCTTCTGAGAATGAGCAGTTCTTC	CASSFEPSENEQFF	once	TRBJ2-1	TRBV7-3	-
TGTGCCAGCAGCACGGACAGGGCCCGAGGGGTAGAGAATTCACCCCTCCACTTT	CASSTDRARGVENSPLHF	-	TRBJ1-6	TRBV5-4	TRBD1
TGTGCCAGCAGGAGACTTAATGCAGATACGCAGTATTTT	CASRRLNADTQYF	-	TRBJ2-3	TRBV28	-
TGTGCCATCACCAGAACCCAGGGGCCGCACACTGAAGCTTTCTTT	CAITRTQGPHTEAFF	-	TRBJ1-1	TRBV10-3	-
TGTGCCACACAACCGACAGGGGCGGACGAGCAGTACTTC	CATQPTGADEQYF	once	TRBJ2-7	TRBV10-3	TRBD1
TGTGCCAGCAGCCCCTCGACTAGCGGGTACTACAATGAGCAGTTCTTC	CASSPSTSGYYNEQFF	once	TRBJ2-1	TRBV9	TRBD2
TGTGCCGCAACAGGGGTCTCTAGGGTAGACACCGGGGAGCTGTTTTTT	CAATGVSRVDTGELFF	-	TRBJ2-2	TRBV28	TRBD1
TGTGCCACGACAGGCGATACCTACGAGCAGTACTTC	CATTGDTYEQYF	-	TRBJ2-7	TRBV19	-
TGTGCCTATTCCAGAGGGCCAGCGTTCAATCAGCCCCAGCATTTT	CAYSRGPAFNQPQHF	-	TRBJ1-5	TRBV30	-
TGCAGTGCACTAACAGGGAACGAGCAGTACTTC	CSALTGNEQYF	-	TRBJ2-7	TRBV20-1	-